The 24 T cell receptor beta chains presented below share a single source sample, sequenced in a study of spatial heterogeneity in lung cancer. TCRdb re-called the 5' RACE reads through MiXCR, storing one row per CDR3 protein. The sample records tens of thousands of distinct CDR3 sequences, about 9.4% being singletons. Time point indicated: sample taken at primary tumor resection. In each case, whole RNA from tumor, nontumor lung or frozen PBMC was sequenced unsorted. This specimen consisted of PBMCs, obtained at surgery. These receptors originate from a male donor with early-stage non-small cell lung cancer.

This clonotype was seen ten or more times. This rearrangement joins TRBV28 to TRBJ1-1; D is unclear. The V end lost 5 bases, the J end lost 0 bases, and 7 bases lay between the germline ends. CDR3 length equals 13 residues. From germline, CDR1 is MDHEN and CDR2 SYDVKM. The CDR3, as DNA: TGTGCCAGCAGTCCAACAGTGAACACTGAAGCTTTCTTT. This gives the protein CASSPTVNTEAFF. Looking up the rest from reference TRBV28 and TRBJ1-1 gives the full variable domain: DVKVTQSSRYLVKRTGEKVFLECVQDMDHENMFWYRQDPGLGLRLIYFSYDVKMKEKGDIPEGYSVSREKKERFSLILESASTNQTSMYLCASSPTVNTEAFFGQGTRLTVV.

This clonotype has a count of ten or more. This chain links TRBV5-1 with TRBJ1-6, with 8 bases that match TRBD1. This CDR3 comprises 15 residues. Germline V lookup: CDR1 SGHRS, CDR2 YFSETQ. Unmatched junction bases numbered 3, after V lost 0 bases and J lost 7 bases. CDR3 in amino acids: CASSLGTGRNSPLHF. As DNA, the CDR3 is TGCGCCAGCAGCTTGGGGACAGGGCGAAATTCACCCCTCCACTTT.

This clonotype was observed many times. The rearrangement joins TRBV30 to TRBJ2-7, with D hard to call. Deletions cut 4 bases from V and 0 bases from J, with 4 bases between. Germline CDR1 is GTSNPN and CDR2 is SVGIG (reference sequence). The CDR3 consists of 11 residues. CDR3: CAWKSSYEQYF. The DNA of the CDR3 is TGTGCCTGGAAGTCCTCCTACGAGCAGTACTTC.

The genes are TRBV6-6 and TRBJ1-2, with D perhaps matching TRBD1 (6 bases). The CDR3 is 14 amino acids. V lost 8 bases and J lost 0, with 13 bases in between. Germline-derived CDR1 and CDR2 are MNHNY and SVGAGI (reference sequence). The chain's CDR3 is CASGRTASNYGYTF. DNA for the CDR3: TGTGCCAGCGGACGGACAGCCTCTAACTATGGCTACACCTTC.

The V call is TRBV5-1, the J call TRBJ2-1; D is perhaps TRBD2 (5 bases). The ends were cut back, 4 bases at V and 9 bases at J, with 11 bases in the middle. Germline V CDR1 and CDR2: SGHRS, YFSETQ. CDR3 length: 12 residues. CDR3 nucleotide sequence: TGCGCCAGCAGCGAACCGGGATCTGAGCAGTTCTTC. Protein sequence: CASSEPGSEQFF.

The J gene is TRBJ2-4, the V gene TRBV20-1; 9 bases line up with TRBD2. The CDR3 runs 14 residues. Trimming removed 5 bases from V and 3 bases from J; junction bases left unmatched: 5. Per the germline V gene, CDR1 is DFQATT and CDR2 is SNEGSKA (reference sequence). The CDR3 DNA follows: TGCAGTGCTGGGACTAGCTATGACAAAAACATTCAGTACTTC. This gives the protein CSAGTSYDKNIQYF.

There are a few counts of this clonotype. V and J are TRBV6-6 and TRBJ2-7; 7 bases match TRBD1. Unmatched junction bases numbered 2, after V lost 3 bases and J lost 3 bases. The CDR3 is made up of 13 amino acids. Germline CDR1 is MNHNY and CDR2 is SVGAGI (reference sequence). This CDR3 reads CASSYRDSYEQYF. DNA for the CDR3: TGTGCCAGCAGTTATCGGGACAGCTACGAGCAGTACTTC.

This clonotype was recorded many times. V gene TRBV28 combines with J gene TRBJ1-5; 8 bases align to TRBD1. The CDR3 extends over 15 amino acids. V gave up 5 bases and J gave up 5 bases; unmatched junction bases: 8. The V gene's germline CDR1 is MDHEN and CDR2 SYDVKM. CDR3 DNA sequence: TGTGCCAGCAGTCTGAACGGACAGGGCGATCAGCCCCAGCATTTT. Amino acid sequence: CASSLNGQGDQPQHF.

At least ten counts were recorded for this clonotype. The chain couples TRBV3-1 to TRBJ2-1; D is undetermined. CDR1 and CDR2 from the germline V gene are LGHDT and YNNKEL (reference sequence). The CDR3 totals 11 residues. The germline V and J ends were trimmed by 5 bases and 7 bases, with 6 bases remaining between them. CDR3: CASSFENEQFF. CDR3 bases: TGTGCCAGCAGCTTCGAGAATGAGCAGTTCTTC.

This clonotype was counted between two and nine times. The chain has TRBV2 and TRBJ2-5; D is unclear. Germline lookup yields CDR1 SNHLY and CDR2 FYNNEI. The CDR3 runs 13 residues. V lost 6 bases and J lost 1, with 9 bases in between. The CDR3: CASRGNPQETQYF. For the CDR3, the DNA is TGTGCCAGCAGGGGGAACCCCCAAGAGACCCAGTACTTC.

CDR3 DNA sequence: TGCAGCGGGTGGGACGGATCCCCCTACGAGCAGTACTTC. This codes for CSGWDGSPYEQYF. V gene TRBV29-1 combines with J gene TRBJ2-7; D is perhaps TRBD1 or TRBD2 (5 bases each). V dropped 7 bases and J dropped 2 bases, with 15 bases sitting between them. Per germline, CDR1 SQVTM and CDR2 ANQGSEA. The CDR3 loop spans 13 amino acids.

The chain uses TRBV29-1 and TRBJ2-3, with 10 bases fitting TRBD1. Germline CDR1 and CDR2: SQVTM and ANQGSEA. V lost 3 bases and J lost 0; bases outside the gene matches: 6. This CDR3 is 16 amino acids long. CDR3 protein: CSVDPRTGGSTDTQYF. CDR3 bases: TGCAGCGTTGATCCCCGGACAGGGGGGAGCACAGATACGCAGTATTTT.

This clonotype was seen repeatedly, ten times or more. The CDR3: CASRAGQSSTDTQYF. Here the CDR3 DNA reads TGTGCCAGCAGGGCGGGACAGTCTAGCACAGATACGCAGTATTTT. The chain is built from TRBV7-2 and TRBJ2-3; tentatively, D is TRBD1 (7 bases). The CDR3 has 15 amino acids. The V end lost 6 bases, the J end lost 0 bases, and 13 bases lay between the germline ends. Germline V CDR1 and CDR2: SGHTA, FQGNSA.

This clonotype showed up just a few times. This chain links TRBV3-1 with TRBJ1-3, with D perhaps TRBD1 (6 bases). CDR1 LGHDT and CDR2 YNNKEL come from the germline V gene (reference sequence). Trimming cost V 0 bases and J 4 bases, with 7 bases left between them. This CDR3 region has 14 residues. CDR3 nucleotides: TGTGCCAGCAGCCAAGAGGGGGCCGGAAACACCATATATTTT. This translates into CASSQEGAGNTIYF.

This clonotype was picked up a small number of times. The V call is TRBV7-3, the J call TRBJ2-1; unclear D gene. Germline CDR1 reads SGHTA; CDR2 reads FQGTGA. The V end lost 6 bases, the J end lost 4 bases, and 13 bases lay between the germline ends. This CDR3 has 14 amino acids. The CDR3 here is CASRKDGSYNEQFF. The CDR3 DNA reads as TGTGCCAGCAGAAAGGACGGATCATACAATGAGCAGTTCTTC.

This clonotype has only a few counts. The chain is built from TRBV7-3 and TRBJ2-6; 7 nucleotides match TRBD1. Germline lookup yields CDR1 SGHTA and CDR2 FQGTGA. The CDR3 consists of 16 residues. V lost 5 bases to trimming and J lost 0 bases; unmatched junction nucleotides: 4. The CDR3 reads CASSRGQISGANVLTF. In DNA form, the CDR3 reads TGTGCCAGCAGCCGGGGACAGATCTCTGGGGCCAACGTCCTGACTTTC.

This clonotype was seen a few times. This chain connects TRBV4-2 to TRBJ2-3; D gene ambiguous. CDR1 is LGHNA, CDR2 YNFKEQ, per germline. Trimming stripped 0 bases from V and 5 bases from J, with 6 bases between. CDR3 length equals 13 residues. CDR3 coding DNA: TGTGCCAGCAGCCAAGAACGCGAAGATACGCAGTATTTT. Amino acid sequence: CASSQEREDTQYF.

This clonotype appeared a few times. The chain links TRBV9 to TRBJ2-3; D is perhaps TRBD1 (6 bases). The CDR3 has 12 amino acids. Between the trimmed V and J ends, which lost 4 bases and 6 bases, there was a span of 9 bases. The germline gives CDR1 SGDLS, CDR2 YYNGEE. The CDR3 bases are TGTGCCAGCAGCCAGCAGGGGGATACGCAGTATTTT. Its translation is CASSQQGDTQYF.

This clonotype has ten or more counts. The chain has TRBV28 and TRBJ2-3; no definite D call. Deletions cut 4 bases from V and 1 base from J, with 12 bases between. The germline V gene has CDR1 MDHEN and CDR2 SYDVKM. The CDR3 runs to 15 residues. The DNA for the CDR3 is TGTGCCAGCAGTTCCCGGATAGCTGGCACAGATACGCAGTATTTT. Translation: CASSSRIAGTDTQYF.

The chain employs TRBV12-3 or TRBV12-4 and TRBJ1-3; TRBD1 might be the D (6 bases). The CDR3 length is 14 residues. Trimming shortened V by 6 bases and J by 1 base, and 10 bases separated the two germline ends. The CDR3 nucleotides are TGTGCCAGCAGGGAACAGGGTTCTGGAAACACCATATATTTT. Its translation: CASREQGSGNTIYF.

This chain joins TRBV9 and TRBJ2-5; D possibly corresponds to TRBD2 (6 bases). The CDR3 has 13 residues. CDR1 is SGDLS and CDR2 is YYNGEE in the germline V gene. The V and J ends lost 3 bases and 5 bases respectively, with 11 bases between them. The CDR3 nucleotides read TGTGCCAGCAGCGGGGGACTCAGGGAGACCCAGTACTTC. Its protein product is CASSGGLRETQYF.

Many counts were recorded for this clonotype. The chain combines TRBV5-1 with TRBJ2-5; 8 nucleotides agree with TRBD2. V lost 0 bases and J lost 1; bases outside the gene matches: 2. The CDR3 loop spans 15 amino acids. Germline V lookup: CDR1 SGHRS, CDR2 YFSETQ. CDR3 sequence reads: CASSLALAGQETQYF. CDR3 DNA: TGCGCCAGCAGCTTGGCCCTAGCGGGCCAAGAGACCCAGTACTTC.

Note on this clonotype: A junction end diverges from the germline sequence, so it may reflect a read error. This chain links TRBV7-2 with TRBJ2-1; D is undetermined. The CDR3 has 13 residues. CDR1 SGHTA and CDR2 FQGNSA come from the germline V gene. The CDR3 here is CASSLAPYNKQFF. For the CDR3, the DNA is TGTGCCAGCAGCTTAGCACCCTACAATAAGCAGTTCTTC.

Ten or more counts support this clonotype. Written as DNA, the CDR3 is TGTGCCAGCAGTCCCGGGGCCAGGGGCGACACTGAAGCTTTCTTT. It encodes CASSPGARGDTEAFF. This chain links TRBV6-4 with TRBJ1-1, with D maybe TRBD1 (6 bases). Germline V gives CDR1 MRHNA, CDR2 SNTAGT. V gave up 5 bases and J gave up 3 bases, with 16 bases separating them. The CDR3 sequence is 15 residues long.